The next 22 T cell receptor beta chains were all read from a single sample in a study of cytomegalovirus exposure and HLA in healthy donors. PCR amplification relied on 60 Vbeta primers (plus 13 Jbeta primers). Generated by immunoSEQ multiplex PCR, the TCRdb table keeps only in-frame clones and is missing some. This table has around 200,000 clones, around 70% appearing once. Sequenced: PBMCs. All receptors come from a male donor in good health and CMV-seronegative.

The V call is TRBV7-2, the J call TRBJ2-1; 9 nucleotides agree with TRBD2. The CDR3 sequence is 16 residues long. Germline values: CDR1 SGHTA, CDR2 FQGNSA. The junction had 8 bases not matched to a gene; V was cut back by 1 base and J by 7 bases. CDR3 loop: CASSLDTAGGVNEQFF. The CDR3 nucleotides are TGTGCCAGCAGCTTAGATACAGCGGGAGGAGTAAATGAGCAGTTCTTC.

The CDR3 here is CASSFRDRGHYEQYF. CDR3 bases: TGTGCCAGCAGCTTCCGGGACAGGGGCCACTACGAGCAGTACTTC. The chain uses TRBV7-9 and TRBJ2-7; TRBD1 agrees at 10 bases. There are 15 residues in the CDR3. Germline loops: CDR1 SEHNR, CDR2 FQNEAQ (reference sequence). V shed 3 bases and J 3 bases; nucleotides not matched to a gene: 5.

V gene TRBV6-5 combines with J gene TRBJ1-1; TRBD1 aligns across 9 bases. V trimming: 6 bases; J trimming: 1 base; junction bases outside the gene matches: 3. The length of the CDR3 is 14 residues. CDR1 is MNHEY, CDR2 SVGAGI, per germline. CDR3 DNA sequence: TGTGCCAGCAGGGGGACAGGGACGAACACTGAAGCTTTCTTT. Its translation: CASRGTGTNTEAFF.

The chain uses TRBV6-5 and TRBJ2-3; 8 bases match TRBD2. J lost 4 bases, V lost 2 bases, and 8 bases had no gene match. CDR1 is MNHEY, CDR2 SVGAGI, per germline. The CDR3 has 16 amino acids. This chain's CDR3 is CASSYGASGLADTQYF. Here the CDR3 DNA reads TGTGCCAGCAGTTACGGGGCTAGCGGGTTGGCAGATACGCAGTATTTT.

This clone has a single count. This chain joins TRBV29-1 and TRBJ2-7; 9 positions agree with TRBD2. This CDR3 has 13 amino acids. V lost 6 bases and J lost 1; bases outside the gene matches: 4. CDR1 and CDR2 from the germline V gene are SQVTM and ANQGSEA. CDR3 sequence: CSVRGGASYEQYF. The DNA of the CDR3 is TGCAGCGTGCGGGGGGGGGCGTCCTACGAGCAGTACTTC.

This clone has just a few counts. This rearrangement joins TRBV12-5 to TRBJ1-1; D perhaps matches TRBD1 (5 bases). V lost 5 bases and J lost 2, with 15 bases in between. CDR3 length equals 15 residues. Germline assignment: CDR1 LGHNT and CDR2 FRNRAP. The CDR3 region has the DNA TGTGCTAGTGGTCGGACCAGGGAAGCTAACACTGAAGCTTTCTTT. Encoded protein: CASGRTREANTEAFF.

The chain recombines TRBV6-5 with TRBJ1-1, with D perhaps matching TRBD1 (5 bases). The CDR3 loop spans 15 amino acids. Germline V gene data show CDR1 as MNHEY and CDR2 as SVGAGI. The V end lost 2 bases, the J end lost 4 bases, and 14 bases lay between the germline ends. The CDR3 DNA is TGTGCCAGCAGTTACGACAGCGAGGAGGGCACTGAAGCTTTCTTT. Encoded protein: CASSYDSEEGTEAFF.

The CDR3 sequence is CAISESERTGDEKLFF. The DNA of the CDR3 is TGTGCCATCAGTGAGTCGGAGAGGACAGGGGATGAAAAACTGTTTTTT. The rearrangement joins TRBV10-3 to TRBJ1-4, with TRBD1 identical over 9 bases. The CDR3 is 16 amino acids. Germline CDR1 and CDR2: ENHRY and SYGVKD. J lost 6 bases, V lost 0 bases, and 5 bases had no gene match.

This clone was found once. The chain combines TRBV10-3 with TRBJ1-2; 10 bases are a match to TRBD1. Germline lookup yields CDR1 ENHRY and CDR2 SYGVKD. V trimming: 7 bases; J trimming: 7 bases; junction bases outside the gene matches: 15. This CDR3 spans 16 amino acids. The CDR3 region has the DNA TGTGCCATCAATCCGGGACAGGGGCCCGGAGGAGGTGGCTACACCTTC. Residues: CAINPGQGPGGGGYTF.

This chain connects TRBV9 to TRBJ2-1; D ambiguous. The CDR3 is made up of 13 amino acids. Deletions cut 2 bases from V and 4 bases from J, with 7 bases between. The germline V gene has CDR1 SGDLS and CDR2 YYNGEE. CDR3 sequence: CASSVSQYNEQFF. The CDR3 DNA reads TGTGCCAGCAGCGTGTCACAGTACAATGAGCAGTTCTTC.

The chain has TRBV28 and TRBJ1-2; D remains ambiguous. Germline CDR1 MDHEN, CDR2 SYDVKM. The CDR3 loop spans 13 amino acids. Deletions cut 8 bases from V and 1 base from J, with 11 bases between. Here the CDR3 reads CASGRVVNYGYTF. The CDR3 region has the DNA TGTGCCAGCGGGCGGGTAGTTAACTATGGCTACACCTTC.

The chain employs TRBV18 and TRBJ1-2; the match to TRBD1 covers 10 bases. The CDR3 has 14 amino acids. V shed 3 bases, J shed 6 bases, and the junction held 4 bases outside the gene matches. Looked up from germline, CDR1 is KGHSH and CDR2 is LQKENI. The CDR3 DNA reads TGTGCCAGCTCACCGGACAGGGGGGGCGATGGCTACACCTTC. Amino acid sequence: CASSPDRGGDGYTF.

In DNA form, the CDR3 reads TGTGCCTGGAGCGTTAAACAGGAACCTGGGGCCAACGTCCTGACTTTC. Translating gives CAWSVKQEPGANVLTF. The chain is built from TRBV30 and TRBJ2-6; D is possibly TRBD1 (5 bases). V lost 3 bases, J lost 2 bases, and 14 bases lay in between. CDR1 and CDR2 (germline): GTSNPN, SVGIG (reference sequence). This CDR3 has 16 amino acids.

The rearrangement links TRBV6-1 to TRBJ2-7, with D unclear. This CDR3 contains 13 residues. The V gene's germline CDR1 is MNHNS and CDR2 SASEGT. V was trimmed by 2 bases and J by 7 bases, leaving 12 bases between them. The chain's CDR3 is CASSESPYYEQYF. The CDR3 bases are TGTGCCAGCAGTGAAAGCCCCTATTATGAGCAGTACTTC.

The V and J genes are TRBV28 and TRBJ1-1, with D uncertain. V dropped 4 bases and J dropped 1 base, with 7 bases sitting between them. The V gene's germline CDR1 is MDHEN and CDR2 SYDVKM. This CDR3 comprises 13 residues. CDR3 in DNA: TGTGCCAGCAGTTCCTCCGGGAACACTGAAGCTTTCTTT. It yields the protein CASSSSGNTEAFF.

This sequence joins TRBV6-5 and TRBJ1-1; tentatively, D is TRBD1 (6 bases). The CDR3 is 13 amino acids. The germline V gene encodes CDR1 MNHEY and CDR2 SVGAGI. The germline V and J ends were trimmed by 6 bases and 10 bases, with 18 bases remaining between them. The CDR3 loop is CASSPRGPDRAFF. The CDR3 DNA is TGTGCCAGCAGCCCCAGGGGACCCGATAGAGCTTTCTTT.

The rearrangement joins TRBV28 to TRBJ2-6; 7 bases agree with TRBD1. The junction had 9 bases not matched to a gene; V was cut back by 7 bases and J by 0 bases. Germline V lookup: CDR1 MDHEN, CDR2 SYDVKM. This CDR3 region has 17 residues. The CDR3 coding sequence is TGTGCCAGCACTCCAAGACAGGGCTCCTCTGGGGCCAACGTCCTGACTTTC. It encodes CASTPRQGSSGANVLTF.

The genes are TRBV4-2 and TRBJ2-2; 14 bases line up with TRBD2. Germline CDR1 LGHNA, CDR2 YNFKEQ. This CDR3 contains 18 residues. V trimming: 4 bases; J trimming: 3 bases; junction bases outside the gene matches: 7. For the CDR3, the DNA is TGTGCCAGCAGCCCCATGGGACTAGCGGGAGTAGACACCGGGGAGCTGTTTTTT. Residues: CASSPMGLAGVDTGELFF.

The chain carries TRBV5-1 and TRBJ2-7, with 7 bases matching TRBD1. The CDR3 covers 15 residues. V lost 4 bases, J lost 4 bases, and 11 bases stayed unmatched. CDR1 and CDR2 from the germline V gene are SGHRS and YFSETQ. CDR3 DNA sequence: TGCGCCAGCAGCAATTTCCCGGGACAGTTTTACGAGCAGTACTTC. This codes for CASSNFPGQFYEQYF.

This rearrangement joins TRBV14 to TRBJ1-1, with D uncertain. In germline, CDR1 is SGHDN, CDR2 FVKESK. This CDR3 comprises 14 residues. Between the trimmed V and J ends, which lost 0 bases and 0 bases, there was a span of 5 bases. The CDR3 sequence: CASSQEIMNTEAFF. The CDR3 nucleotides are TGTGCCAGCAGCCAAGAAATAATGAACACTGAAGCTTTCTTT.

The chain carries TRBV7-3 and TRBJ1-2; 7 nucleotides match TRBD1. The germline V gene has CDR1 SGHTA and CDR2 FQGTGA. The CDR3 consists of 13 residues. The V segment lost 6 bases and the J segment 3 bases; nucleotides outside the gene matches: 4. The CDR3 protein is CASSDRADYGYTF. As DNA, the CDR3 is TGTGCCAGCAGTGACAGGGCCGACTATGGCTACACCTTC.

The chain recombines TRBV9 with TRBJ1-1; no reliable D call. This CDR3 has 14 residues. Germline V gene sequence: CDR1 SGDLS, CDR2 YYNGEE. V was clipped by 0 bases and J by 2 bases, with 8 bases between them. Here the CDR3 reads CASSVDSRNTEAFF. The CDR3 DNA is TGTGCCAGCAGCGTAGATAGCCGTAACACTGAAGCTTTCTTT.